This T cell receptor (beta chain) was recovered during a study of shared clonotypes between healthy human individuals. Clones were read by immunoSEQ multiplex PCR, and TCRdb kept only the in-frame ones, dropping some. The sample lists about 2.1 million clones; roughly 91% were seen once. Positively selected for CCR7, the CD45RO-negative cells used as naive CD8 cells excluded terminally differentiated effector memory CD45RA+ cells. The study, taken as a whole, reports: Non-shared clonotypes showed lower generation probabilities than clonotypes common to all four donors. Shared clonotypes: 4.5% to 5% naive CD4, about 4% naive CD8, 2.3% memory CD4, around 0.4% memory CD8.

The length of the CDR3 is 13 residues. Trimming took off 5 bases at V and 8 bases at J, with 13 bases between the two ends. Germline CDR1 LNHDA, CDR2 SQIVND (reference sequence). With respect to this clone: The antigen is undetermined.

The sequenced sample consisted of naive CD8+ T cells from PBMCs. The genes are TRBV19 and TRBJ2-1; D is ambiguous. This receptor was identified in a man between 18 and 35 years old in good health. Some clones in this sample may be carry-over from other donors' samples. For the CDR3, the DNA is TGTGCCAGTAGTCCCGGTCTGTCCTATGAGCAGTTCTTC. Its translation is CASSPGLSYEQFF.